This T cell receptor (beta chain) was sequenced for a study of cytomegalovirus exposure and HLA in healthy donors. The study, taken as a whole, reports: Most subjects had HLA-A and HLA-B alleles reportedly predicted accurately by TCR beta sequences.

The PCR ran on 60 Vbeta and 13 Jbeta primers. This table comes from immunoSEQ multiplex PCR, and its TCRdb copy is limited to in-frame clones, with some not included. The sample has more than 85,000 clones, around 15% seen once. The CDR3 runs to 16 residues. Germline loops: CDR1 SNHLY, CDR2 FYNNEI. Trimming shortened V by 8 bases and J by 2 bases, and 16 bases separated the two germline ends. With regard to this clone: The antigen is unknown.

The receptor was derived from a female donor in good health and CMV-seronegative. Sequencing was carried out using PBMCs. The chain is built from TRBV2 and TRBJ1-6; D possibly corresponds to TRBD1 (6 bases). CDR3 residues: CASHKDSATYNSPLHF. The CDR3 DNA reads as TGTGCCAGCCACAAGGACAGCGCCACCTATAATTCACCCCTCCACTTT.